This TCR beta chain appears in the sequencing data of a study of response to subunit inactivated influenza vaccine. General study points: There was a suggestion from the authors that each seasonal influenza vaccination recruits few new T cells.

The CDR3 consists of 13 residues. CDR1 and CDR2 (germline): DFQATT, SNEGSKA (reference sequence). Trimming removed 5 bases at V and 5 bases at J, with 12 bases between. This clonotype was recorded a few times. The target antigen is unknown. TCRdb redid the calling of the RT-PCR reads with MiXCR, one entry per CDR3 protein. The sample has over 150,000 distinct CDR3 sequences, nearly 9.5% seen once. The source was non-naive T cells sorted from PBMCs, collected on the day of vaccination. The rearrangement links TRBV20-1 to TRBJ2-2, with a tentative D call TRBD2 (5 bases). This TCR derives from a man in his fifties or sixties who received an inactivated influenza vaccine. CDR3 DNA: TGCAGTGCTGCGAGCGGACGGACCGGGGAGCTGTTTTTT. Translating gives CSAASGRTGELFF.